The present T cell receptor beta chain was sequenced within a study of vaccination and CD4 T cells after COVID-19. Treatment reported: roughly 10-day PBMC culture with coronavirus spike peptide pools or control peptides (ViraFEST assay). At the Johns Hopkins FTIC core, DNA taken from cultured CD4+ T cells was sequenced by way of the Oncomine TCR Beta short-read assay. Each CDR3 protein gets one entry after TCRdb re-called the PCR reads with MiXCR. The sample yields around 20,000 distinct CDR3 sequences, around 50% seen once. A remark on this clonotype: The antigen is unknown.

The CDR3 loop spans 15 amino acids. Trimming removed 7 bases at V and 0 bases at J, with 14 bases between. CDR1 SNHLY and CDR2 FYNNEI come from the germline V gene. V usage is TRBV2 and J usage is TRBJ2-3; a possible D gene is TRBD1 (7 bases). Sequencing input: CD4+ T cells from blood, cultured in vitro. This receptor was obtained from a human donor who had recovered from COVID-19. As DNA, the CDR3 is TGTGCCAGCACTCGGAGGGGGCCTAGCACAGATACGCAGTATTTT. This gives the protein CASTRRGPSTDTQYF.